A single sample gave rise to the 12 T cell receptor beta chains below, sequenced in a study of blood T cell repertoires in COVID-19. Assay used: immunoSEQ multiplex PCR; TCRdb lists only in-frame clones, some missing. The table includes roughly 330,000 clones, about 90% detected once. Sequencing used PBMCs or T cells enriched from blood (not recorded which). Receptor source: a man aged 25-45 years who had recovered from COVID-19.

The rearrangement uses TRBV6-5 and TRBJ1-1, with 8 nucleotides matching TRBD1. Unmatched junction bases numbered 7, after V lost 2 bases and J lost 5 bases. The CDR3 runs 15 residues. The germline CDR1 and CDR2 sequences are MNHEY and SVGAGI. CDR3 in DNA: TGTGCCAGCAGTTACATGCAGGGGGCAAGGACTGAAGCTTTCTTT. Translating it yields CASSYMQGARTEAFF.

The chain carries TRBV6-6 and TRBJ2-5, with 10 bases identical to TRBD1. This CDR3 comprises 15 residues. Germline V gene lookup returns CDR1 MNHNY and CDR2 SVGAGI (reference sequence). The V gene end was trimmed by 6 bases and the J gene end by 5 bases; junction bases not matched to a gene: 9. Written as DNA, the CDR3 is TGTGCCAGCAGCTCCGACAGGGGGCGACGGGAGACCCAGTACTTC. Residues: CASSSDRGRRETQYF.

The chain is built from TRBV27 and TRBJ1-6; maybe TRBD1 (6 bases). Germline CDR1 reads MNHEY; CDR2 reads SMNVEV (reference sequence). This CDR3 is 16 amino acids long. V was trimmed by 5 bases and J by 0 bases, leaving 11 bases between them. CDR3 region: CASSPGQSSYNSPLHF. CDR3 nucleotide sequence: TGTGCCAGCAGTCCAGGACAGAGCTCCTATAATTCACCCCTCCACTTT.

The chain joins TRBV19 to TRBJ2-3; 10 bases map to TRBD2. Germline CDR1 LNHDA, CDR2 SQIVND (reference sequence). V shed 6 bases, J shed 0 bases, and the junction held 12 bases outside the gene matches. The CDR3 length is 18 residues. This chain's CDR3 is CASRAPSGGAASTDTQYF. CDR3 nucleotides: TGTGCCAGTAGAGCTCCGAGCGGGGGGGCCGCTAGCACAGATACGCAGTATTTT. The full variable domain, completed using reference TRBV19 and TRBJ2-3, is DGGITQSPKYLFRKEGQNVTLSCEQNLNHDAMYWYRQDPGQGLRLIYYSQIVNDFQKGDIAEGYSVSREKKESFPLTVTSAQKNPTAFYLCASRAPSGGAASTDTQYFGPGTRLTVL.

The rearrangement uses TRBV7-9 and TRBJ1-1; D gene ambiguous. The V gene lost 1 base and the J gene lost 10 bases, with 16 bases spanning the gap. Germline lookup yields CDR1 SEHNR and CDR2 FQNEAQ (reference sequence). The CDR3 is made up of 14 amino acids. The CDR3 DNA is TGTGCCAGCAGCTTAGAGAGGGTAGTAAGCCCAGCTTTCTTT. It translates to CASSLERVVSPAFF. The whole variable domain, filled in from reference TRBV7-9 and TRBJ1-1, reads DTGVSQNPRHKITKRGQNVTFRCDPISEHNRLYWYRQTLGQGPEFLTYFQNEAQLEKSRLLSDRFSAERPKGSFSTLEIQRTEQGDSAMYLCASSLERVVSPAFFGQGTRLTVV.

The genes are TRBV11-3 and TRBJ2-3; D is ambiguous. CDR1 is SGHNT and CDR2 is YENEEA in the germline V gene. V was pared by 1 base and J by 0 bases, with 17 bases between. The CDR3 consists of 18 residues. CDR3 amino acids: CASSLGTFFSRSTDTQYF. The DNA for the CDR3 is TGTGCCAGCAGCTTAGGAACGTTTTTTAGCCGGAGCACAGATACGCAGTATTTT.

The V and J genes are TRBV2 and TRBJ2-7, with D perhaps TRBD1 (5 bases). V was shortened by 8 bases and J by 0 bases, with 14 bases between the two germline ends. CDR3 length: 14 residues. CDR1 is SNHLY, CDR2 FYNNEI, per germline. The CDR3: CASSLSTDSYEQYF. CDR3 in DNA: TGTGCCAGCTCCCTTTCGACAGACTCCTACGAGCAGTACTTC. The full variable domain, completed using reference TRBV2 and TRBJ2-7, is EPEVTQTPSHQVTQMGQEVILRCVPISNHLYFYWYRQILGQKVEFLVSFYNNEISEKSEIFDDQFSVERPDGSNFTLKIRSTKLEDSAMYFCASSLSTDSYEQYFGPGTRLTVT.

This clone was seen only a few times. The chain has TRBV2 and TRBJ1-1; perhaps TRBD1 as D (6 bases). Trimming took off 11 bases at V and 4 bases at J, with 17 bases between the two ends. Germline values: CDR1 SNHLY, CDR2 FYNNEI. CDR3 length equals 13 residues. The CDR3: CAGNRQEGTEAFF. CDR3 in DNA: TGTGCCGGAAATAGACAGGAAGGCACTGAAGCTTTCTTT.

CDR3 sequence (DNA): TGTGCCAGCAAAACCCGGAGGGGGGGGAATTCACCCCTCCACTTT. Protein product: CASKTRRGGNSPLHF. The rearrangement joins TRBV5-6 to TRBJ1-6; D is perhaps TRBD1 (6 bases). From germline, CDR1 is SGHDT and CDR2 YYEEEE. V dropped 6 bases and J dropped 7 bases, with 17 bases sitting between them. This CDR3 is 15 amino acids long.

The chain couples TRBV5-4 to TRBJ2-3; 7 bases agree with TRBD2. The CDR3 consists of 16 residues. The V segment lost 3 bases and the J segment 2 bases; nucleotides outside the gene matches: 9. Germline-derived CDR1 and CDR2 are SGHNT and YYREEE (reference sequence). CDR3 residues: CASSSAERGNTDTQYF. CDR3 sequence (DNA): TGTGCCAGCAGCTCAGCAGAGCGGGGAAACACAGATACGCAGTATTTT. The full variable domain, in which reference TRBV5-4 and TRBJ2-3 provide the parts outside the CDR3, is ETGVTQSPTHLIKTRGQQVTLRCSSQSGHNTVSWYQQALGQGPQFIFQYYREEENGRGNFPPRFSGLQFPNYSSELNVNALELDDSALYLCASSSAERGNTDTQYFGPGTRLTVL.

The rearrangement links TRBV28 to TRBJ1-5; 7 bases map to TRBD1. There are 16 residues in the CDR3. Germline V CDR1 and CDR2: MDHEN, SYDVKM. The V gene end was trimmed by 5 bases and the J gene end by 2 bases; junction bases not matched to a gene: 9. The CDR3 DNA reads as TGTGCCAGCAGTCTCCGTGGAGGGGGCGGCAATCAGCCCCAGCATTTT. This codes for CASSLRGGGGNQPQHF.

The gene calls are TRBV27 and TRBJ2-3; D call uncertain. There are 14 residues in the CDR3. From germline, CDR1 is MNHEY and CDR2 SMNVEV (reference sequence). Trimming took off 3 bases at V and 5 bases at J, with 12 bases between the two ends. CDR3 protein: CASSFSQSQDTQYF. The CDR3 DNA reads TGTGCCAGCAGTTTTTCACAATCACAAGATACGCAGTATTTT.